The source of this T cell receptor (beta chain) is a study of cytomegalovirus exposure and HLA in healthy donors. The PCR was carried out with 60 Vbeta primers and 13 Jbeta primers. Profiled with immunoSEQ multiplex PCR; TCRdb holds only in-frame clones, not every one. The sample consists of approximately 190,000 clones, roughly 70% of them appearing once. Germline trimming cut 0 bases from V and 10 bases from J; bases unmatched to any gene: 5. There are 15 residues in the CDR3. Germline loops: CDR1 LNHDA, CDR2 SQIVND (reference sequence). The material sequenced was PBMCs. This chain connects TRBV19 to TRBJ1-6, with TRBD1 matching over 8 bases. The receptor was isolated from a woman in her twenties or thirties in good health and CMV-seronegative. As DNA, the CDR3 is TGTGCCAGTAGTATAGAGGGCAGGGGGCTATCACCCCTCCACTTT. Translation gives CASSIEGRGLSPLHF.